This T cell receptor (beta chain) originates from a study of T-cell memory formation after mild COVID-19 (dated by TCRdb to the early 2020s). About the full investigation: TCR sequence clusters from the two donors were largely donor specific. Longitudinal TCRalpha and TCRbeta repertoire sequencing tracked T-cell clones expanding and contracting after mild COVID-19 in two donors. The cohort was made up of two young adult volunteers, one female and one male, who were previously healthy. Study-level results and caveats: The study included only a couple of mild cases, and larger cohorts that include severe cases with pre-infection samples were judged to be necessary. The second-wave clones that peaked on day 37 were not confirmed to be SARS-CoV-2 specific. Contracting CD4+ clones appeared mostly in the CM and EM memory subsets, whereas CD8+ clones were enriched in EMRA. Some responding clones were detected in pre-infection memory, suggesting pre-existing cross-reactive memory T cells joined the SARS-CoV-2 response. Balanced CD4/CD8 phenotypes were observed for clones contracting from day 15 to 85, whereas a bias towards CD4+ was observed for a second wave of clones expanding from day 15 to 37.

Ficoll-Paque density gradient centrifugation was used to isolate PBMCs. The run used an Illumina NovaSeq 6000. TCRalpha and TCRbeta cDNA libraries were constructed by 5'RACE with constant-segment primers, with sample barcodes and unique molecular identifiers being introduced. Trizol reagent was used to extract RNA from every sample. Library amplification was performed in two PCR steps, and a second sample barcode and Illumina TruSeq adapters were introduced in the second step. The libraries were sequenced on an Illumina NovaSeq using 2 x 150 bp paired-end reads. On the study's bioinformatics: Demultiplexing of reads and collapsing into UMI-guided consensus sequences were performed with migec v1.2.7. With mixcr v2.1.11, UMI consensuses were aligned to TRA and TRB V and J templates and assembled into clonotypes. Clonotypes were classified as expanded or contracted when called significant by both edgeR and NoisET, with noise models trained on biological replicates. edgeR calls used a false discovery rate-adjusted p below 0.01 and a log2 fold-change threshold of 1. As an exploratory analysis of dynamics, max-normalized trajectories of the 1000 most abundant clonotypes were examined by PCA with hierarchical clustering. The CD4 or CD8 phenotype of responding clones was assigned using the separately sequenced CD4+ and CD8+ repertoires. Through fastp at Q25 and MiXCR, TCRdb rebuilt clones from the public reads, retaining in-frame beta chains. A single entry per CDR3 protein holds the most common genes and DNA from its merged rows. Here the V and J calls rest on TCRdb's processing, not on the authors' analysis. Within this sample are some 97,000 distinct CDR3 sequences, with approximately 12% of them counted one time only. Roughly two fifths of the sample goes to the ten largest clones.

The CDR3 runs 14 amino acids, cysteine and phenylalanine included. The DNA shown is the 42-base CDR3, in frame from base 1. Trimming removed 7 bases from V and 2 bases from J; the gene matches leave 6 bases unexplained. This clonotype came up a few times. Its antigen has not been determined. Nothing much larger sits one base from this clone, and base qualities are not available. The sample consisted of PBMCs or a T cell subset sorted from them (not recorded which). The chain links TRBV12-3 or TRBV12-4 with TRBJ2-3, with 7 central nucleotides matching TRBD2. This TCR was sampled from a man aged 18 to 29 who had mild COVID-19 (a few samples of this study predate the infection). The sample titles of this study are shuffled in the database, so cell type and time point are left out; the donor was told from shared clones. The nucleotides are TGTGCCAGCAAACTGGGACTATCCACAGATACGCAGTATTTT. Translation gives CASKLGLSTDTQYF.